This record concerns one T cell receptor (beta chain) sequence. The antigen is not known. Template switching added a universal primer binding site, and final cDNA carried unique molecular identifiers. Each CDR3 protein is one row after TCRdb ran MiXCR on the 5' RACE reads. The profile covers around 530,000 distinct CDR3 sequences, with roughly 15% appearing a single time and nearly 0.45% taken by the ten largest. The CDR3 runs to 14 residues. Deletions cut 4 bases from V and 12 bases from J, with 22 bases between. The germline gives CDR1 LGHDT, CDR2 YNNKEL (reference sequence). These data originate in a study of identical twins. Study-level findings and limits: Out-of-frame TCR alpha sharing observed in monozygotic twins exceeded model estimates. Donors were not followed over many years; analysis was cross-sectional. The abundant beta clonotypes from cord blood had fewer insertions, and memory repertoires had none of this.

The data also belong to a second study, concerning yellow fever vaccine responses in identical twins.

The gene calls are TRBV3-1 and TRBJ2-7; tentative D call: TRBD2 (8 bases). The specimen was CD4+ T cells sorted from blood. This sequence originates from a woman younger than 30 in good health. CDR3 protein: CASSPSGGQGGLYV. CDR3 sequence (DNA): TGTGCCAGCAGCCCCAGCGGGGGTCAGGGGGGACTGTACGTC.